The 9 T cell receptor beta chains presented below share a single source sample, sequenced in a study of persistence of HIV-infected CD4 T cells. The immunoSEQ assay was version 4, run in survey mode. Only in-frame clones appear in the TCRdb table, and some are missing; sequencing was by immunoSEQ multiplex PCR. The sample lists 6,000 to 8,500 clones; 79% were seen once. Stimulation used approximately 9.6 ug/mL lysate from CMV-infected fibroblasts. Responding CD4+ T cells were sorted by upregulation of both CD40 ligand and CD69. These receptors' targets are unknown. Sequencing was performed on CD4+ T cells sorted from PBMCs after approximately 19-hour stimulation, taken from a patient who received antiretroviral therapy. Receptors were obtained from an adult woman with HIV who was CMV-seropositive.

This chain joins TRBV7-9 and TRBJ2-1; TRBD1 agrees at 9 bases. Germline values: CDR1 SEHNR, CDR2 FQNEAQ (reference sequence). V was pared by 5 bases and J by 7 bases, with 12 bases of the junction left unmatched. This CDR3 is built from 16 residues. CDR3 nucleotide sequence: TGTGCCAGCAGCACCGGGACAGGGAAGTTAAGTAATGAGCAGTTCTTC. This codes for CASSTGTGKLSNEQFF. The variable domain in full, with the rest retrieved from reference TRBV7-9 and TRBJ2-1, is DTGVSQNPRHKITKRGQNVTFRCDPISEHNRLYWYRQTLGQGPEFLTYFQNEAQLEKSRLLSDRFSAERPKGSFSTLEIQRTEQGDSAMYLCASSTGTGKLSNEQFFGPGTRLTVL.

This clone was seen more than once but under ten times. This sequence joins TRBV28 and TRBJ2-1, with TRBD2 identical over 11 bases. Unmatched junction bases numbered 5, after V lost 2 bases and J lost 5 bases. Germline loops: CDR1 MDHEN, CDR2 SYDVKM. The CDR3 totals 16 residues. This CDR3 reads CASSLPGLADHNEQFF. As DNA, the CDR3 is TGTGCCAGCAGTTTACCGGGACTAGCGGATCACAATGAGCAGTTCTTC.

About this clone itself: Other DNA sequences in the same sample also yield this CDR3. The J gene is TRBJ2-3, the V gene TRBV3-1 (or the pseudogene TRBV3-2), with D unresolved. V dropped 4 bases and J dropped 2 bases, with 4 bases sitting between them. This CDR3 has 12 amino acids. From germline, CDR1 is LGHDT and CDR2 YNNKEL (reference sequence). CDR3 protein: CASSPDTDTQYF. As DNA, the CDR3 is TGTGCCAGCAGCCCCGACACAGATACGCAGTATTTT.

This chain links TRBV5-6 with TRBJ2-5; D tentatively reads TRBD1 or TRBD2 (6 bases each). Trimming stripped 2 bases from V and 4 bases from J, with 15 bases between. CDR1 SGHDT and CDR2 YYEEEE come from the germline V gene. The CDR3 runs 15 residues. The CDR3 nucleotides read TGTGCCAGCAGCTTATTTTGGGGGGCTTCAGAGACCCAGTACTTC. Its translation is CASSLFWGASETQYF.

CDR3 amino acids: CAWSPFLTEAFF. The CDR3 coding sequence is TGTGCCTGGAGTCCGTTTTTAACTGAAGCTTTCTTT. The chain links TRBV30 to TRBJ1-1, with D uncertain. Trimming shortened V by 2 bases and J by 5 bases, and 9 bases separated the two germline ends. Per germline, CDR1 GTSNPN and CDR2 SVGIG (reference sequence). The CDR3 runs to 12 residues.

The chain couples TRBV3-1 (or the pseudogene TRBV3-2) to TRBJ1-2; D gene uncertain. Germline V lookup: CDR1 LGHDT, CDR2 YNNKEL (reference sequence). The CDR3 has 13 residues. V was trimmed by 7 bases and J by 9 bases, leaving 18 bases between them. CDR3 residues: CASTPGTASRYTF. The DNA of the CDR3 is TGTGCCAGCACCCCGGGCACCGCGTCTCGCTACACCTTC.

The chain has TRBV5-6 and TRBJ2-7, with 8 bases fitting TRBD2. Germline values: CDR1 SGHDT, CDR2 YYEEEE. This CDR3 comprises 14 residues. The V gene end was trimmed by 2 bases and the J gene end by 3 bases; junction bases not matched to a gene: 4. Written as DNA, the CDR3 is TGTGCCAGCAGCTTTTCCGGGACTAGCTACGAGCAGTACTTC. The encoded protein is CASSFSGTSYEQYF.

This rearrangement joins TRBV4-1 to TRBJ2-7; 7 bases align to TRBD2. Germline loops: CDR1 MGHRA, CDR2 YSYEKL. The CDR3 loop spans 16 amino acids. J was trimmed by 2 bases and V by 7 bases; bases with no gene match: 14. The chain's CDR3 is CASTIREGKGTYEQYF. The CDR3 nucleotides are TGCGCCAGCACAATTAGGGAGGGGAAAGGGACCTACGAGCAGTACTTC.

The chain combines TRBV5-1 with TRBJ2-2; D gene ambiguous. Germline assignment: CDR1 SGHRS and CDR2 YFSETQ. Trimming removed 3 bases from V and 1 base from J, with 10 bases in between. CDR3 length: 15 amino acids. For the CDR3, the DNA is TGCGCCAGCAGCTCGGGCCGAAGGAACACCGGGGAGCTGTTTTTT. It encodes CASSSGRRNTGELFF. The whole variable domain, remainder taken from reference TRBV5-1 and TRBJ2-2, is KAGVTQTPRYLIKTRGQQVTLSCSPISGHRSVSWYQQTPGQGLQFLFEYFSETQRNKGNFPGRFSGRQFSNSRSEMNVSTLELGDSALYLCASSSGRRNTGELFFGEGSRLTVL.